Ten or more counts support the clone carrying this T cell receptor beta chain. The antigen is undetermined. The sample originates from a study of neurological immune-mediated disorders. With 10-nucleotide random UMIs included, cDNA was synthesized by 5'RACE. TCRdb independently ran MiXCR on the 5' RACE reads; one entry per CDR3 protein. Of under 30,000 distinct CDR3 sequences listed, around 15% are singletons. CDR3 size: 14 residues. Germline CDR1 SEHNR, CDR2 FQNEAQ (reference sequence). Findings and caveats of the study: In HTLV-1-associated myelopathy, TCR clonal expansion was greatest, and in multiple sclerosis it was least, below healthy controls. Among expanded clones, no CDR3 amino acid sequences were shared across subjects, a pattern suggesting private repertoires in all groups.

The V call is TRBV7-9, the J call TRBJ2-2; 7 positions match TRBD1. The specimen was PBMCs. This receptor was obtained from a woman between 40 and 50 years old with HTLV-1-associated myelopathy (HAM/TSP). This CDR3 reads CAIIGGSNTGELFF. CDR3 DNA sequence: TGTGCAATCATAGGGGGCTCGAACACCGGGGAGCTGTTTTTT.